This T cell receptor (beta chain) was sequenced during a study of blood T cell repertoires in COVID-19. Study context: Sites in the United States, Italy and Spain provided acute and convalescent COVID-19 samples. PBMCs, B-cell-depleted T cells, or T cells were the source of the cDNA or gDNA that made up the material.

Germline lookup yields CDR1 MDHEN and CDR2 SYDVKM. The CDR3 has 15 amino acids. Trimming cost V 5 bases and J 5 bases, with 16 bases left between them. This clone came up once. The protocol was immunoSEQ multiplex PCR, while the TCRdb copy is restricted to in-frame clones and leaves out a portion. The table has about 160,000 clones, about 85% seen once. Seattle-derived patients entered the study during active infection and were followed longitudinally. The V call is TRBV28, the J call TRBJ2-1; possible D gene TRBD1, 6 bases. This TCR came from a woman aged 45-65 years with COVID-19, enrolled during active disease. Material for sequencing was peripheral blood. The DNA of the CDR3 is TGTGCCAGCAGTCTTAGGGGGTTAAGGGACAATGAGCAGTTCTTC. This codes for CASSLRGLRDNEQFF.